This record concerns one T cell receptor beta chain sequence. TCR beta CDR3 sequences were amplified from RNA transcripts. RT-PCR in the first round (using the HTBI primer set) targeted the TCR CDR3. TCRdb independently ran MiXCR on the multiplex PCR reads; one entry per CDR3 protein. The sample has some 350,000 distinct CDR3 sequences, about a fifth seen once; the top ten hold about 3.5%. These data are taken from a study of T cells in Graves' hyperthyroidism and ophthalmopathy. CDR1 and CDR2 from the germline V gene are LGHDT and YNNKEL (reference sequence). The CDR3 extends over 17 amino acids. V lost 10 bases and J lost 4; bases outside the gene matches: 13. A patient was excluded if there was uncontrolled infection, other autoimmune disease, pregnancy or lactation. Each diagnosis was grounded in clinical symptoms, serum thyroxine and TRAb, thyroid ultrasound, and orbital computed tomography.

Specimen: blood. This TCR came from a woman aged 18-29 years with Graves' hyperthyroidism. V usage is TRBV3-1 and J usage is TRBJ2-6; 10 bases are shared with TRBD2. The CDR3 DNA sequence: TGTGCCACCTCGCAAGCGGGGGGGGCATTGGGGGCCAACGTCCTGACTTTC. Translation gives CATSQAGGALGANVLTF.